This T cell receptor beta chain was captured in a study of T cells expressing NK-cell markers. Whole-study findings and limits: The study did not resolve the HCMV specificity of expanded NKG2C+ T cell clones.

5'RACE template switching with UMIs generated TCR beta cDNA. TCRdb reanalyzed the 5' RACE reads and collapses them to one entry per CDR3 protein, without DNA. In total, the table holds some 440,000 distinct CDR3 sequences. Comments on this clonotype: No antigen is known for it.

The CDR3 sequence is 15 residues long. CDR1 and CDR2 from the germline V gene are SGHAT and FQNNGV. This sequence originates from a woman in her forties or fifties in good health. Sequencing was performed on blood T cells: a sorted CD56 or NKG2C T cell subset, CD4+ or CD8+ T cells, or bulk PBMC T cells (not recorded which). The chain uses TRBV11-2 and TRBJ2-1; the D gene TCRdb calls, TRBD1, cannot be checked with no DNA. CDR3 region: CASSLERRGAYEQFF.